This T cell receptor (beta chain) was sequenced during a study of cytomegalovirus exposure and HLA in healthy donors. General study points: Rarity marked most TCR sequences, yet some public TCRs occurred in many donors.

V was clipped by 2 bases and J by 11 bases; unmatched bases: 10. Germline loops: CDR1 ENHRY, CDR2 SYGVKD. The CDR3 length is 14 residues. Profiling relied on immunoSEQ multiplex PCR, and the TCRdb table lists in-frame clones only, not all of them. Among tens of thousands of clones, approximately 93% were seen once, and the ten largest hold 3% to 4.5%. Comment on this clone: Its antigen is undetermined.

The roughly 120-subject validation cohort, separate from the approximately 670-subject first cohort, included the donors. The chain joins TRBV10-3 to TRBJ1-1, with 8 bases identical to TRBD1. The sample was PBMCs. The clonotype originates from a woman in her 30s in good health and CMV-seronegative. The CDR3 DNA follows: TGTGCCATCAGTGAGATGGACAGGGTAGCGGTTGCTTTCTTT. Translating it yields CAISEMDRVAVAFF.